This TCR beta chain was documented in a study of blood T cell repertoires in COVID-19. About the study: Samples came from the United States, Italy and Spain, spanning acute and convalescent COVID-19. Nucleic acid was either cDNA or gDNA, and it came from T cells, B-cell-depleted T cells, or PBMCs.

Per germline, CDR1 SGHTA and CDR2 FQGTGA. This CDR3 has 15 residues. The trim removed 4 bases at V and 2 bases at J, leaving 3 bases unmatched. How the authors handled the data: Cell counts per sample came from amplifying reference gene primers. Method: immunoSEQ multiplex PCR; TCRdb's copy keeps in-frame clones and lacks some. V and J calls and clone size are as listed in that table; D and trimming were resolved from the DNA. The sample includes about 160,000 clones, around 74% of them seen just once. The specimen sequenced was peripheral blood. The chain links TRBV7-3 to TRBJ1-3; 9 positions match TRBD1. The TCR originated in a man between 65 and 80 years old with acute or convalescent COVID-19. The CDR3 here is CASSSQGAAGNTIYF. The CDR3 nucleotides read TGTGCCAGCAGCTCACAGGGGGCAGCTGGAAACACCATATATTTT.